This T cell receptor beta chain was retrieved from a study of T-cell memory formation after mild COVID-19. This clonotype appeared many times. Its antigen is undetermined. TCRdb independently ran MiXCR on the 5' RACE reads; one entry per CDR3 protein. This sample has 310,000 or so distinct CDR3 sequences, with roughly 15% found just once. Per the germline V gene, CDR1 is WSHSY and CDR2 is SAAADI. The CDR3 is made up of 13 amino acids. V was pared by 9 bases and J by 2 bases, with 14 bases between. Findings of the study overall: Memory from before infection featured some responding clones, which suggests cross-reactive memory joined.

V and J are TRBV10-2 and TRBJ2-7; a weak D match, TRBD2 (6 bases). Specimen: PBMCs or a T cell subset sorted from them (not recorded which). This sequence originates from a man aged 18 to 30 who had mild COVID-19 (a few samples of this study predate the infection). Cell type and time point are not known. The CDR3 coding sequence is TGCGCCAGTTCTAGGCGGGAAACCTACGAGCAGTACTTC. Protein product: CASSRRETYEQYF.